This entry lists 16 T cell receptor beta chains sequenced from one sample in a study of human T cells and chemical hapten exposure. TCRdb reprocessed the RACE reads via MiXCR and lists one record per CDR3 protein. This table has some 360,000 distinct CDR3 sequences, approximately 5.1% appearing once. The time point here: pre-sensitization, week 0. Indicated treatment: therapeutic diphenylcyclopropenone sensitization with weekly scalp DPC. The source was whole blood, collected in connection with sensitization to the hapten diphenylcyclopropenone (DPC). The origin of the receptors is a woman aged 50 to 60 with alopecia areata. Some clones in this sample may be carry-over from other donors' samples.

Many counts were recorded for this clonotype. This chain links TRBV20-1 with TRBJ2-1, with 7 bases fitting TRBD2. Germline loops: CDR1 DFQATT, CDR2 SNEGSKA (reference sequence). J lost 5 bases, V lost 4 bases, and 11 bases had no gene match. This CDR3 region has 15 residues. The CDR3 nucleotides read TGCAGTGCTATAACGCCGGCTAGCGGTAACAATGAGCAGTTCTTC. Its protein is CSAITPASGNNEQFF.

V gene TRBV5-1 combines with J gene TRBJ2-3, with D unclear. CDR1 and CDR2 (germline): SGHRS, YFSETQ. Between the trimmed V and J ends, which lost 4 bases and 5 bases, there was a span of 17 bases. The CDR3 is 15 amino acids. The CDR3, as DNA: TGCGCCAGCAGCCCCCCCGTCACCGTCGAAGATACGCAGTATTTT. Translating gives CASSPPVTVEDTQYF.

This clonotype was seen ten or more times. The chain carries TRBV29-1 and TRBJ2-3, with D possibly TRBD1 on 5 matching bases. Germline CDR1 reads SQVTM; CDR2 reads ANQGSEA. V dropped 2 bases and J dropped 3 bases, with 6 bases sitting between them. This CDR3 comprises 12 residues. The CDR3 nucleotides are TGCAGCGTTGAAAGGGGTACAGATACGCAGTATTTT. Its translation: CSVERGTDTQYF.

This clonotype was seen ten or more times. The chain uses TRBV7-9 and TRBJ1-1, with D hard to call. Between the trimmed V and J ends, which lost 5 bases and 4 bases, there was a span of 14 bases. Germline V gene lookup returns CDR1 SEHNR and CDR2 FQNEAQ (reference sequence). The CDR3 runs to 14 residues. CDR3: CASSPTWEVTEAFF. CDR3 in DNA: TGTGCCAGCAGCCCAACTTGGGAGGTCACTGAAGCTTTCTTT.

This clonotype was seen ten or more times. This CDR3 reads CASSLPTGGQVYEQYF. The CDR3 bases are TGCGCCAGCAGCTTACCCACAGGGGGCCAAGTCTACGAGCAGTACTTC. The chain links TRBV5-1 to TRBJ2-7, with 9 bases fitting TRBD1. The CDR3 runs 16 residues. Unmatched junction bases numbered 9, after V lost 2 bases and J lost 3 bases. CDR1 is SGHRS, CDR2 YFSETQ, per germline.

This clonotype was seen ten or more times. The chain employs TRBV24-1 and TRBJ2-2, with D possibly being TRBD2 (5 bases). Trimming took off 4 bases at V and 10 bases at J, with 9 bases between the two ends. The CDR3 totals 12 residues. Germline V gene sequence: CDR1 KGHDR, CDR2 SFDVKD. CDR3 protein: CATSERDVELFF. CDR3 in DNA: TGTGCCACCAGTGAGAGGGATGTGGAGCTGTTTTTT.

This clonotype showed up many times. The CDR3 loop is CASSTFRDSTDTQYF. CDR3 coding DNA: TGTGCCAGCAGTACCTTCAGGGACTCCACAGATACGCAGTATTTT. J is TRBJ2-3 and V is TRBV28; possible D gene TRBD2, 6 bases. Trimming shortened V by 5 bases and J by 2 bases, and 14 bases separated the two germline ends. This CDR3 comprises 15 residues. Germline assignment: CDR1 MDHEN and CDR2 SYDVKM.

The rearrangement joins TRBV4-3 to TRBJ2-5, with 10 bases matching TRBD2. CDR1 and CDR2 (germline): LGHNA, YSLEER. J gave up 4 bases and V 1 base, and 6 bases lay outside the gene matches. This CDR3 contains 16 residues. CDR3 nucleotide sequence: TGCGCCAGCAGCCAAGGGCTAGCGGGAGTAGCAGAGACCCAGTACTTC. It encodes CASSQGLAGVAETQYF.

This clonotype was detected ten times or more. The rearrangement uses TRBV7-2 and TRBJ2-3; the D is unclear. The ends were cut back, 5 bases at V and 6 bases at J, with 15 bases in the middle. The germline CDR1 and CDR2 sequences are SGHTA and FQGNSA. The CDR3 length is 14 residues. The CDR3 DNA is TGTGCCAGCAGCCCCCCTCCTGGCAGGGATACGCAGTATTTT. Residues: CASSPPPGRDTQYF.

This chain uses TRBV11-2 with TRBJ1-1; the D is unclear. The CDR3 is 14 amino acids. Germline CDR1 reads SGHAT; CDR2 reads FQNNGV. The germline V and J ends were trimmed by 5 bases and 1 base, with 11 bases remaining between them. The DNA for the CDR3 is TGTGCCAGCAGCCCAACCAGAGAGAACACTGAAGCTTTCTTT. It encodes CASSPTRENTEAFF. Full variable domain (rest looked up from reference TRBV11-2 and TRBJ1-1): EAGVAQSPRYKIIEKRQSVAFWCNPISGHATLYWYQQILGQGPKLLIQFQNNGVVDDSQLPKDRFSAERLKGVDSTLKIQPAKLEDSAVYLCASSPTRENTEAFFGQGTRLTVV.

Only one count was recorded for this clonotype. The CDR3 region is CASSLGVNEQYF. Written as DNA, the CDR3 is TGTGCCAGCAGCTTAGGTGTAAACGAGCAGTACTTC. The chain links TRBV7-9 to TRBJ2-7; no definite D call. Germline loops: CDR1 SEHNR, CDR2 FQNEAQ (reference sequence). Trimming took 1 base from V and 5 from J, leaving 6 bases between them. The CDR3 loop spans 12 amino acids.

This clonotype was detected a few times. The chain links TRBV28 to TRBJ1-1, with D tentatively TRBD1 (5 bases). This CDR3 comprises 14 residues. V shed 7 bases and J shed 5 bases, with 17 bases lying between them. In germline, CDR1 is MDHEN, CDR2 SYDVKM. CDR3 loop: CASTQVGGSTEAFF. In DNA, the CDR3 is TGTGCCAGCACTCAGGTCGGGGGATCTACTGAAGCTTTCTTT.

V and J are TRBV5-1 and TRBJ2-7; D gene uncertain. This CDR3 contains 14 residues. The germline V and J ends were trimmed by 2 bases and 5 bases, with 14 bases remaining between them. Germline CDR1 reads SGHRS; CDR2 reads YFSETQ. This CDR3 reads CASSFEWSTDEQYF. CDR3 coding DNA: TGCGCCAGCAGCTTTGAGTGGAGCACAGACGAGCAGTACTTC.

In this sample, this clonotype turned up many times. The chain is built from TRBV9 and TRBJ2-1; no clear D gene. V dropped 4 bases and J dropped 1 base, with 18 bases sitting between them. The germline V gene has CDR1 SGDLS and CDR2 YYNGEE. The CDR3 contains 17 residues. The CDR3 DNA is TGTGCCAGCAGCTCCAGGCCCGGTGTTGGGTCCTACAATGAGCAGTTCTTC. This encodes CASSSRPGVGSYNEQFF.

This clonotype showed up just a few times. This chain uses TRBV12-5 with TRBJ2-5; D may match TRBD1 or TRBD2 (5 bases each). Germline loops: CDR1 LGHNT, CDR2 FRNRAP. The CDR3 is 16 amino acids. Trimming removed 4 bases at V and 5 bases at J, with 20 bases between. The CDR3 here is CASGSPTGPGGETQYF. The CDR3 DNA follows: TGTGCTAGTGGTTCCCCCACGGGACCGGGCGGTGAGACCCAGTACTTC.

A few counts support this clonotype. This sequence joins TRBV7-3 and TRBJ2-2, with 7 positions matching TRBD1. V lost 5 bases and J lost 6; bases outside the gene matches: 6. Germline V CDR1 and CDR2: SGHTA, FQGTGA. The CDR3 is 14 amino acids. CDR3 sequence (DNA): TGTGCCAGCAGCGGCGGACAGGCTCCCGGGGAGCTGTTTTTT. It encodes CASSGGQAPGELFF. The full variable domain, completed using reference TRBV7-3 and TRBJ2-2, is GAGVSQTPSNKVTEKGKYVELRCDPISGHTALYWYRQSLGQGPEFLIYFQGTGAADDSGLPNDRFFAVRPEGSVSTLKIQRTERGDSAVYLCASSGGQAPGELFFGEGSRLTVL.